This TCR beta chain stems from a study of blood T cell repertoires in COVID-19. Data came from immunoSEQ multiplex PCR; TCRdb stores just in-frame clones and leaves some out. Counted here are 200,000 or so clones, approximately 88% occurring once; the ten biggest clones make up about 6.3%. The V end lost 0 bases, the J end lost 4 bases, and 7 bases lay between the germline ends. The CDR3 has 13 amino acids. Germline-derived CDR1 and CDR2 are SGDLS and YYNGEE. Sequences were obtained from peripheral blood. This clonotype originated in a man aged 60 to 69 who had recovered from COVID-19. This chain joins TRBV9 and TRBJ1-1; D unclear. The CDR3 protein is CASSVVGSTEAFF. Here the CDR3 DNA reads TGTGCCAGCAGCGTAGTAGGGAGCACTGAAGCTTTCTTT.